The 8 T cell receptor beta chains presented below share a single source sample, sequenced in a study of T cell repertoires in cytomegalovirus infection. MiXCR, run by TCRdb on the reads, gives a single entry per CDR3 protein. This sample has 290,000 or so distinct CDR3 sequences; roughly a tenth occur once, and the top ten carry over 2.5%. Sequencing was carried out using PBMCs. These receptors originate from a human donor in good health (CMV status not recorded). Some clones in this sample may be carry-over from other donors' samples.

J is TRBJ2-1 and V is TRBV20-1; 12 bases are a match to TRBD1. Germline lookup yields CDR1 DFQATT and CDR2 SNEGSKA (reference sequence). Trimming at V came to 5 bases and at J to 6 bases, leaving 8 bases not matched to a gene. CDR3 length: 15 residues. CDR3 protein: CSAAWDRGLSNEQFF. CDR3 in DNA: TGCAGTGCTGCCTGGGACAGGGGGCTAAGCAATGAGCAGTTCTTC.

The gene calls are TRBV20-1 and TRBJ2-2; 8 bases map to TRBD1. V trimming: 6 bases; J trimming: 0 bases; junction bases outside the gene matches: 9. The CDR3 totals 16 residues. From germline, CDR1 is DFQATT and CDR2 SNEGSKA (reference sequence). The CDR3 loop reads CSAADRGAPNTGELFF. The CDR3 DNA follows: TGCAGTGCCGCCGACAGGGGAGCGCCGAACACCGGGGAGCTGTTTTTT.

The J gene is TRBJ2-3, the V gene TRBV6-2 or TRBV6-3; weak D call: TRBD1 (5 bases). CDR1 is MNHEY, CDR2 SVGEGT, per germline. The CDR3 sequence is 14 residues long. Trimming cost V 5 bases and J 2 bases, with 11 bases left between them. In DNA form, the CDR3 reads TGTGCCAGCAGTGAAGGGGCCCACACAGATACGCAGTATTTT. This codes for CASSEGAHTDTQYF.

This clonotype was seen many times. The chain has TRBV7-2 and TRBJ2-1; 12 nucleotides line up with TRBD2. V dropped 6 bases and J dropped 4; count of bases not matched to a gene: 4. The CDR3 loop spans 15 amino acids. Germline V gene data show CDR1 as SGHTA and CDR2 as FQGNSA. The CDR3 DNA is TGTGCCAGCAGTACGACTAGCGGGGGTTACAATGAGCAGTTCTTC. Translated, it gives CASSTTSGGYNEQFF.

This clonotype occurred many times. The genes are TRBV7-2 and TRBJ1-6; possibly TRBD1 for D (5 bases). The CDR3 consists of 13 residues. Trimming took off 5 bases at V and 14 bases at J, with 16 bases between the two ends. Looked up from germline, CDR1 is SGHTA and CDR2 is FQGNSA. The CDR3 loop is CASSNRDGSTLHF. The CDR3 DNA sequence: TGTGCCAGCAGCAATAGGGACGGAAGCACCCTCCACTTT.

There are many counts of this clonotype. V gene TRBV20-1 combines with J gene TRBJ1-2; D may be TRBD1 (5 bases). The CDR3 length is 13 residues. The V and J ends lost 0 bases and 4 bases respectively, with 9 bases between them. CDR1 and CDR2 (germline): DFQATT, SNEGSKA (reference sequence). The CDR3 loop reads CSARDGTGYGYTF. For the CDR3, the DNA is TGCAGTGCTAGAGATGGGACGGGCTATGGCTACACCTTC.

This clonotype was counted many times. The rearrangement joins TRBV5-1 to TRBJ2-3, with D possibly TRBD2 on 6 matching bases. CDR1 is SGHRS and CDR2 is YFSETQ in the germline V gene. Trimming removed 3 bases from V and 6 bases from J, with 17 bases in between. The CDR3 is 15 amino acids. In DNA, the CDR3 is TGCGCCAGCAGCTCCGCGGGACTCATTGTCGATACGCAGTATTTT. Translating it yields CASSSAGLIVDTQYF.

Many counts were recorded for this clonotype. The chain carries TRBV10-3 and TRBJ2-6; maybe TRBD1 (7 bases). Trimming took off 9 bases at V and 1 base at J, with 25 bases between the two ends. Germline CDR1 and CDR2: ENHRY and SYGVKD. This CDR3 has 19 amino acids. The chain's CDR3 is CAILDPAGTVSSGANVLTF. The CDR3 bases are TGTGCCATTCTCGACCCGGCGGGGACAGTCTCATCTGGGGCCAACGTCCTGACTTTC.